The 18 T cell receptor beta chains below come from one sample, sequenced in a study of T-cell reconstitution after alpha-beta-depleted transplantation in children. For TCRbeta, the library was prepared with unique molecular identifiers. TCRdb reprocessed the PCR reads with MiXCR, giving one entry per CDR3 protein. There are 600,000 to 700,000 distinct CDR3 sequences in the sample; 16% occur only once, and about 1.1% lies in the top ten. Sample: PBMCs from the stem cell graft donor, taken from the stem cell graft. These receptors originate from a human donor who donated a stem cell graft to a child with acute myeloid leukemia.

V is TRBV20-1 and J is TRBJ1-1, with D maybe TRBD1 (6 bases). In germline, CDR1 is DFQATT, CDR2 SNEGSKA (reference sequence). Trimming left V 0 bases short and J 4 bases short, with 15 bases between. CDR3 length: 15 residues. CDR3 in DNA: TGCAGTGCTAGAGATCGTGGGGGGGCGCGCACTGAAGCTTTCTTT. It encodes CSARDRGGARTEAFF.

This clonotype was seen ten or more times. The rearrangement joins TRBV20-1 to TRBJ1-1, with D uncertain. V dropped 3 bases and J dropped 7 bases, with 9 bases sitting between them. Germline CDR1 is DFQATT and CDR2 is SNEGSKA (reference sequence). The CDR3 covers 11 residues. This chain's CDR3 is CSASQQLEAFF. The CDR3 bases are TGCAGTGCTAGCCAGCAGCTTGAAGCTTTCTTT.

This clonotype was observed many times. The chain combines TRBV7-2 with TRBJ2-5; D might be TRBD1 (7 bases). V shed 2 bases and J shed 5 bases, with 12 bases lying between them. CDR1 is SGHTA and CDR2 is FQGNSA in the germline V gene. The CDR3 is 14 residues long. DNA for the CDR3: TGTGCCAGCAGCTTATACGCAGGGGGGGAGACCCAGTACTTC. It is translated as CASSLYAGGETQYF.

This clonotype has more than one count but fewer than ten. The V and J genes are TRBV4-2 and TRBJ2-5; 8 bases align to TRBD2. The length of the CDR3 is 16 residues. The trim removed 4 bases at V and 7 bases at J, leaving 14 bases unmatched. CDR1 is LGHNA, CDR2 YNFKEQ, per germline. The CDR3 loop is CASSLSSRGLGVTQYF. The DNA of the CDR3 is TGTGCCAGCAGCCTCTCATCAAGGGGACTAGGAGTGACCCAGTACTTC.

This clonotype was detected ten times or more. V gene TRBV20-1 combines with J gene TRBJ2-7; 11 bases map to TRBD2. The germline V gene encodes CDR1 DFQATT and CDR2 SNEGSKA (reference sequence). The CDR3 length is 17 residues. Trimming at V came to 3 bases and at J to 5 bases, leaving 15 bases not matched to a gene. CDR3 region: CSASHYLAGGSPNEQYF. The CDR3 region has the DNA TGCAGTGCTAGCCACTACCTAGCGGGGGGCTCCCCTAACGAGCAGTACTTC.

The chain recombines TRBV25-1 with TRBJ2-2; maybe TRBD2 (7 bases). The CDR3 contains 18 residues. Trimming stripped 3 bases from V and 0 bases from J, with 17 bases between. The germline V gene has CDR1 MGHDK and CDR2 SYGVNS. The CDR3: CASSDRGRGAANTGELFF. DNA of the CDR3: TGTGCCAGCAGTGACCGAGGCCGGGGGGCCGCGAACACCGGGGAGCTGTTTTTT.

The gene calls are TRBV7-3 and TRBJ1-1, with D unresolved. Per the germline V gene, CDR1 is SGHTA and CDR2 is FQGTGA. Deletions cut 4 bases from V and 2 bases from J, with 17 bases between. The CDR3 loop spans 16 amino acids. CDR3 DNA: TGTGCCAGCAGCTCTACCGTGACTCTTGGAAACACTGAAGCTTTCTTT. Translation: CASSSTVTLGNTEAFF.

The gene calls are TRBV10-3 and TRBJ1-1; 10 positions agree with TRBD1. The ends lost 2 bases at V and 6 bases at J; junction bases unmatched: 6. Germline V CDR1 and CDR2: ENHRY, SYGVKD. This CDR3 contains 15 residues. The CDR3 reads CAISEQDRGLSEAFF. The CDR3 DNA sequence: TGTGCCATCAGTGAGCAAGACAGGGGGCTCTCTGAAGCTTTCTTT.

This clonotype has a handful of counts. The J gene is TRBJ2-7, the V gene TRBV29-1, with 9 bases identical to TRBD1. This CDR3 has 13 residues. After removal of 6 bases from V and 6 bases from J, the junction contained 9 bases not matched to a gene. CDR1 is SQVTM, CDR2 ANQGSEA, per germline. The CDR3 nucleotides read TGCAGCGTGTTACAGGGGGCCTCATCCGAGCAGTACTTC. Amino acid sequence: CSVLQGASSEQYF.

The CDR3 nucleotides read TGCAGTGCTATGAGGAGGAACACTGAAGCTTTCTTT. It specifies CSAMRRNTEAFF. The chain joins TRBV20-1 to TRBJ1-1; D is unresolved. The CDR3 totals 12 residues. V lost 4 bases and J 1 base, leaving 7 bases between the germline ends. Germline CDR1 and CDR2: DFQATT and SNEGSKA (reference sequence).

The table lists this clonotype with a few counts. This chain links TRBV5-1 with TRBJ1-2; 7 bases are a match to TRBD1. The germline gives CDR1 SGHRS, CDR2 YFSETQ. The CDR3 is made up of 16 amino acids. The J segment lost 0 bases and the V segment lost 4 bases, leaving 9 bases of the junction unmatched. The CDR3 region has the DNA TGCGCCAGCAGCCATGGCGACAGGGAACCTAACTATGGCTACACCTTC. Residues: CASSHGDREPNYGYTF. Looking up the rest from reference TRBV5-1 and TRBJ1-2 gives the full variable domain: KAGVTQTPRYLIKTRGQQVTLSCSPISGHRSVSWYQQTPGQGLQFLFEYFSETQRNKGNFPGRFSGRQFSNSRSEMNVSTLELGDSALYLCASSHGDREPNYGYTFGSGTRLTVV.

This clonotype was counted at least ten times. V gene TRBV24-1 combines with J gene TRBJ2-3, with 7 bases that match TRBD2. This CDR3 is built from 16 residues. CDR1 KGHDR and CDR2 SFDVKD come from the germline V gene. With 3 bases clipped from V and 2 bases from J, the junction kept 7 bases outside the gene matches. CDR3 coding DNA: TGTGCCACCAGTGATCCAAAGCGGGGCTTCACAGATACGCAGTATTTT. Translating it yields CATSDPKRGFTDTQYF.

This chain uses TRBV28 with TRBJ1-5; 9 nucleotides match TRBD1. The V gene end was trimmed by 4 bases and the J gene end by 0 bases; junction bases not matched to a gene: 13. Per the germline V gene, CDR1 is MDHEN and CDR2 is SYDVKM. CDR3 size: 19 residues. The CDR3 bases are TGTGCCAGCAGTTCAACCGGGACAGGGACGGCATATAGCAATCAGCCCCAGCATTTT. The encoded protein is CASSSTGTGTAYSNQPQHF.

This clonotype showed up many times. This chain uses TRBV10-3 with TRBJ2-5, with 7 nucleotides matching TRBD1. Germline V gives CDR1 ENHRY, CDR2 SYGVKD. This CDR3 spans 16 amino acids. Trimming took 2 bases from V and 2 from J; bases not matched to a gene: 8. This CDR3 reads CAISEPDRDPQETQYF. The CDR3 nucleotides read TGTGCCATCAGTGAGCCCGACAGGGACCCGCAAGAGACCCAGTACTTC.

This clonotype was observed at least ten times. The V gene is TRBV29-1, the J gene TRBJ2-1, with D possibly being TRBD1 (7 bases). The CDR3 covers 14 residues. Between the trimmed V and J ends, which lost 7 bases and 7 bases, there was a span of 20 bases. Germline V CDR1 and CDR2: SQVTM, ANQGSEA. The CDR3 spells CSAHGGGARNEQFF. In nucleotides, the CDR3 is TGCAGCGCCCATGGAGGGGGCGCGAGGAATGAGCAGTTCTTC.

V and J are TRBV7-9 and TRBJ1-1; D not resolved. CDR1 SEHNR and CDR2 FQNEAQ come from the germline V gene (reference sequence). Trimming took 5 bases from V and 4 from J, leaving 14 bases between them. The CDR3 covers 14 residues. The CDR3 DNA reads TGTGCCAGCAGCCCCACACAGTCGGGCACTGAAGCTTTCTTT. This gives the protein CASSPTQSGTEAFF.

This clonotype showed up many times. V usage is TRBV9 and J usage is TRBJ2-7; TRBD1 matches at 10 bases. Trimming cost V 0 bases and J 4 bases; bases outside gene matches: 1. The CDR3 runs to 14 residues. The germline CDR1 and CDR2 sequences are SGDLS and YYNGEE. CDR3 protein: CASSVADRGYEQYF. CDR3 DNA: TGTGCCAGCAGCGTAGCGGACAGGGGGTACGAGCAGTACTTC. Complete variable domain (other parts from reference TRBV9 and TRBJ2-7): DSGVTQTPKHLITATGQRVTLRCSPRSGDLSVYWYQQSLDQGLQFLIQYYNGEERAKGNILERFSAQQFPDLHSELNLSSLELGDSALYFCASSVADRGYEQYFGPGTRLTVT.

The chain carries TRBV5-6 and TRBJ1-2, with TRBD1 as a possible D gene (6 bases). The CDR3 sequence is 14 residues long. V dropped 5 bases and J dropped 4 bases, with 15 bases sitting between them. Germline V gives CDR1 SGHDT, CDR2 YYEEEE. The CDR3 bases are TGTGCCAGCAGGCTGGGGGGGGCTGGCTATGGCTACACCTTC. Translated: CASRLGGAGYGYTF.